This T cell receptor (beta chain) was recorded in a study of T cells after yellow fever vaccination. About the research overall: Low-cell-number fractions underwent preparation using SMART-Seq v4 Ultra Low Input. Study observations and caveats: Peak timing came faster in the weaker secondary response, day 5 versus 15. Post-booster repertoires again held most primary-vaccination clones (about 95% CD4, approximately 90% CD8).

CDR1 KGHDR and CDR2 SFDVKD come from the germline V gene. Trimming cost V 2 bases and J 10 bases, with 5 bases left between them. The CDR3 has 11 amino acids. About this clonotype: Its matching antigen is unknown.

TCR cDNA, made by 5'RACE template switching, carried an added universal primer site and UMIs. TCRdb re-called the 5' RACE reads through MiXCR, storing one row per CDR3 protein. Of some 400,000 distinct CDR3 sequences in the sample, under 20% were seen once. The rearrangement uses TRBV24-1 and TRBJ2-1; D remains unclear. This TCR was sampled from a man younger than 35 who received the YFV17D yellow fever vaccine. The sample in question was PBMCs, obtained before the yellow fever booster vaccination. In DNA, the CDR3 is TGTGCCACCAGTGATTACGGAGAGCAGTTCTTC. Its protein product is CATSDYGEQFF.